Each of the 26 T cell receptor beta chains below was sequenced from the same sample in a study of T cell changes during pregnancy in multiple sclerosis. Libraries were prepared by immunoSEQ multiplex PCR; TCRdb keeps only in-frame clonotypes and omits some of them. Here the sample spans about 22,000 clones, over 75% being singletons. Sequenced material: CD8+ T cells from peripheral blood mononuclear cells, taken before pregnancy. The receptor set was obtained from a female donor with multiple sclerosis, enrolled in a pregnancy study.

This chain uses TRBV30 with TRBJ1-2; the match to TRBD1 covers 7 bases. Germline loops: CDR1 GTSNPN, CDR2 SVGIG (reference sequence). Trimming cost V 0 bases and J 11 bases; bases outside gene matches: 12. This CDR3 has 14 residues. The CDR3 bases are TGTGCCTGGAGTGTACCCGATGAGGGGGCGAAATACACCTTC. It encodes CAWSVPDEGAKYTF.

The chain links TRBV4-1 to TRBJ2-2, with D possibly being TRBD1 (5 bases). The CDR3 has 16 amino acids. V gave up 5 bases and J gave up 3 bases, with 16 bases separating them. The V gene's germline CDR1 is MGHRA and CDR2 YSYEKL. The CDR3 is CASSVGRRFYTGELFF. The DNA for the CDR3 is TGCGCCAGCAGCGTGGGGCGCAGATTCTACACCGGGGAGCTGTTTTTT.

The V call is TRBV6-4, the J call TRBJ2-2, with a tentative D call TRBD2 (6 bases). Trimming took off 6 bases at V and 6 bases at J, with 14 bases between the two ends. This CDR3 region has 14 residues. Germline assignment: CDR1 MRHNA and CDR2 SNTAGT. The DNA of the CDR3 is TGTGCCAGCAGCCTATCGTCGGGGGCCGGGGAGCTGTTTTTT. Translation: CASSLSSGAGELFF.

This chain joins TRBV11-2 and TRBJ2-7, with 11 bases that match TRBD1. V shed 4 bases and J 2 bases; nucleotides not matched to a gene: 1. Per germline, CDR1 SGHAT and CDR2 FQNNGV. This CDR3 has 14 residues. The CDR3 nucleotides read TGTGCCAGCAGCTGGGGACAGGGGGCCTACGAGCAGTACTTC. It is translated as CASSWGQGAYEQYF.

This clone was picked up one time. The gene calls are TRBV2 and TRBJ2-2, with TRBD1 as a possible D gene (6 bases). V gave up 7 bases and J gave up 1 base, with 7 bases separating them. The CDR3 totals 13 residues. Germline assignment: CDR1 SNHLY and CDR2 FYNNEI. CDR3 protein: CASKTGNTGELFF. The DNA of the CDR3 is TGTGCCAGCAAGACAGGGAACACCGGGGAGCTGTTTTTT.

The chain employs TRBV11-2 and TRBJ1-4, with D uncertain. This CDR3 is 19 amino acids long. The V gene's germline CDR1 is SGHAT and CDR2 FQNNGV. With 2 bases removed from V and 7 bases from J, the gap between germline ends came to 26 bases. The CDR3: CASSLINEGWLYMGEKLFF. The CDR3 DNA is TGTGCCAGCAGCTTAATAAACGAGGGATGGTTGTATATGGGTGAAAAACTGTTTTTT. Supplemented by reference TRBV11-2 and TRBJ1-4, the full variable domain reads EAGVAQSPRYKIIEKRQSVAFWCNPISGHATLYWYQQILGQGPKLLIQFQNNGVVDDSQLPKDRFSAERLKGVDSTLKIQPAKLEDSAVYLCASSLINEGWLYMGEKLFFGSGTQLSVL.

In this sample, this clone turned up a few times. This chain uses TRBV6-6 with TRBJ2-4; D is possibly TRBD2 (5 bases). Germline CDR1 is MNHNY and CDR2 is SVGAGI (reference sequence). The germline V and J ends were trimmed by 4 bases and 8 bases, with 9 bases remaining between them. The CDR3 contains 12 residues. CDR3 sequence (DNA): TGTGCCAGCAGTTGGAGCGGCGACATTCAGTACTTC. Translation gives CASSWSGDIQYF.

This chain links TRBV18 with TRBJ2-3; D call uncertain. The germline V and J ends were trimmed by 3 bases and 4 bases, with 20 bases remaining between them. The germline V gene encodes CDR1 KGHSH and CDR2 LQKENI. The CDR3 loop spans 17 amino acids. DNA for the CDR3: TGTGCCAGCTCACCTACCGGCGGCCCCTCAGTTCCAGATACGCAGTATTTT. It is translated as CASSPTGGPSVPDTQYF.

The chain recombines TRBV6-4 with TRBJ2-1; 9 bases are a match to TRBD2. The CDR3 is 16 amino acids. J was trimmed by 6 bases and V by 2 bases; bases with no gene match: 8. Germline V gives CDR1 MRHNA, CDR2 SNTAGT. The CDR3 loop is CASSDKVAGASNEQFF. CDR3 nucleotide sequence: TGTGCCAGCAGTGACAAGGTAGCGGGAGCCAGCAATGAGCAGTTCTTC.

This chain joins TRBV5-1 and TRBJ2-7; D possibly uses TRBD1 or TRBD2 (10 bases each). The CDR3 is made up of 20 amino acids. Trimming took 3 bases from V and 7 from J, leaving 35 bases between them. Germline CDR1 reads SGHRS; CDR2 reads YFSETQ. Here the CDR3 DNA reads TGCGCCAGCAGCTACCTGGACAGGGGGATAGGACTAGCGGAACGGGCGGAGCAGTACTTC. Translated, it gives CASSYLDRGIGLAERAEQYF.

CDR3 coding DNA: TGTGCCAGCAGTTTGTACAACTCCGGGACAGGAGCCTACAATGAGCAGTTCTTC. Translated, it gives CASSLYNSGTGAYNEQFF. The chain employs TRBV27 and TRBJ2-1; 8 bases agree with TRBD1. Trimming at V came to 3 bases and at J to 2 bases, leaving 12 bases not matched to a gene. Per the germline V gene, CDR1 is MNHEY and CDR2 is SMNVEV (reference sequence). The CDR3 extends over 18 amino acids.

The rearrangement uses TRBV2 and TRBJ2-1, with no clear D. CDR1 and CDR2 from the germline V gene are SNHLY and FYNNEI. This CDR3 comprises 13 residues. V lost 10 bases and J lost 3, with 13 bases in between. The CDR3 here is CANSKSHYNEQFF. CDR3 nucleotides: TGTGCCAATAGTAAAAGTCACTACAATGAGCAGTTCTTC.

The chain combines TRBV6-1 with TRBJ2-7; TRBD2 agrees at 10 bases. V was clipped by 3 bases and J by 0 bases; unmatched bases: 5. The CDR3 contains 16 residues. Germline lookup yields CDR1 MNHNS and CDR2 SASEGT. This CDR3 is CASSDASSGSSYEQYF. DNA for the CDR3: TGTGCCAGCAGTGATGCATCTAGCGGGAGCTCCTACGAGCAGTACTTC.

The V and J genes are TRBV7-2 and TRBJ2-7; TRBD2 matches at 14 bases. This CDR3 is built from 18 residues. V dropped 1 base and J dropped 2; count of bases not matched to a gene: 7. CDR1 is SGHTA, CDR2 FQGNSA, per germline. CDR3: CASSLVGLAGGITYEQYF. DNA for the CDR3: TGTGCCAGCAGCTTAGTTGGACTAGCGGGAGGAATTACCTACGAGCAGTACTTC.

The V and J genes are TRBV5-1 and TRBJ2-2; 7 bases align to TRBD1. Germline CDR1 is SGHRS and CDR2 is YFSETQ. The CDR3 runs 15 residues. The junction had 9 bases not matched to a gene; V was cut back by 6 bases and J by 4 bases. The CDR3 nucleotides are TGCGCCAGCAACGATCCCGACAGGGCCACCGGGGAGCTGTTTTTT. Encoded protein: CASNDPDRATGELFF.

The chain employs TRBV4-2 and TRBJ1-1; D is possibly TRBD1 (6 bases). Germline CDR1 LGHNA, CDR2 YNFKEQ. CDR3 length: 14 residues. V was cut by 5 bases and J by 3 bases, with 13 bases left in between. Here the CDR3 reads CASSYTGFYTEAFF. CDR3 bases: TGTGCCAGCAGCTACACAGGGTTTTACACTGAAGCTTTCTTT.

V is TRBV4-1 and J is TRBJ2-3; 13 bases align to TRBD2. The germline V gene encodes CDR1 MGHRA and CDR2 YSYEKL. The CDR3 is made up of 17 amino acids. The ends lost 0 bases at V and 3 bases at J; junction bases unmatched: 3. The CDR3, as DNA: TGCGCCAGCAGCCAAGACCCGGGACTAGCGGGAACAGATACGCAGTATTTT. Residues: CASSQDPGLAGTDTQYF.

The V call is TRBV27, the J call TRBJ1-1, with TRBD1 identical over 8 bases. Trimming at V came to 2 bases and at J to 4 bases, leaving 3 bases not matched to a gene. The CDR3 is 14 amino acids. Germline assignment: CDR1 MNHEY and CDR2 SMNVEV (reference sequence). This chain's CDR3 is CASSLNRGGTEAFF. The CDR3 bases are TGTGCCAGCAGTTTAAACAGGGGGGGCACTGAAGCTTTCTTT.

The V call is TRBV29-1, the J call TRBJ2-7; TRBD2 is a possible D gene (6 bases). The CDR3 has 14 residues. Germline CDR1 reads SQVTM; CDR2 reads ANQGSEA. Trimming shortened V by 6 bases and J by 4 bases, and 19 bases separated the two germline ends. CDR3 sequence (DNA): TGCAGCGTAATCCTGCCCGGGACTCGGTACGAGCAGTACTTC. It specifies CSVILPGTRYEQYF.

The rearrangement joins TRBV13 to TRBJ2-3; 9 positions agree with TRBD2. Germline V gene sequence: CDR1 PRHDT, CDR2 FYEKMQ (reference sequence). CDR3 length: 16 amino acids. The junction had 12 bases not matched to a gene; V was cut back by 5 bases and J by 6 bases. The chain's CDR3 is CASSPTIGTSKDTQYF. Here the CDR3 DNA reads TGTGCCAGCAGCCCCACGATCGGGACTAGCAAGGATACGCAGTATTTT.

The rearrangement uses TRBV9 and TRBJ1-1; 7 nucleotides agree with TRBD1. The CDR3 covers 19 residues. J lost 11 bases, V lost 3 bases, and 28 bases had no gene match. Germline V gene sequence: CDR1 SGDLS, CDR2 YYNGEE. The CDR3 is CASSETTSLITGALSVAFF. The CDR3, as DNA: TGTGCCAGCAGCGAAACCACGAGCTTAATTACAGGGGCGCTGTCGGTGGCTTTCTTT.

This rearrangement joins TRBV27 to TRBJ2-7; the match to TRBD2 covers 9 bases. Germline CDR1 and CDR2: MNHEY and SMNVEV (reference sequence). This CDR3 has 17 amino acids. Trimming removed 2 bases from V and 3 bases from J; junction bases left unmatched: 11. The CDR3 reads CASSLVRASGANYEQYF. In nucleotides, the CDR3 is TGTGCCAGCAGTTTAGTAAGGGCTAGCGGGGCCAACTACGAGCAGTACTTC.

The rearrangement joins TRBV10-1 to TRBJ2-3, with 10 positions matching TRBD2. The CDR3 length is 17 residues. With 0 bases clipped from V and 4 bases from J, the junction kept 7 bases outside the gene matches. Looked up from germline, CDR1 is WNHNN and CDR2 is SYGVQD (reference sequence). The CDR3 DNA follows: TGCGCCAGCAGTGAGTCGGCGCTAGCGGGAGTGTCAGATACGCAGTATTTT. It translates to CASSESALAGVSDTQYF.

This clone is deemed medium-sized. The chain couples TRBV9 to TRBJ1-4; TRBD1 matches at 9 bases. CDR1 and CDR2 (germline): SGDLS, YYNGEE. V trimming: 4 bases; J trimming: 6 bases; junction bases outside the gene matches: 10. This CDR3 spans 16 amino acids. CDR3 region: CASSPHPGTGYEKLFF. The DNA for the CDR3 is TGTGCCAGCAGCCCACACCCCGGGACAGGGTATGAAAAACTGTTTTTT.

The chain combines TRBV19 with TRBJ1-1, with 7 nucleotides matching TRBD1. Looked up from germline, CDR1 is LNHDA and CDR2 is SQIVND (reference sequence). The ends lost 9 bases at V and 1 base at J; junction bases unmatched: 8. CDR3 length equals 14 residues. CDR3 sequence (DNA): TGTGCCAGCGTACAGGGGCGCCAGAACACTGAAGCTTTCTTT. Protein sequence: CASVQGRQNTEAFF.

This clone occurred a few times. This chain links TRBV2 with TRBJ1-1; D ambiguous. In germline, CDR1 is SNHLY, CDR2 FYNNEI. This CDR3 is 11 amino acids long. The CDR3 DNA is TGTGCTTTCGGGGAGAACACTGAAGCTTTCTTT. Residues: CAFGENTEAFF. Combining the CDR3 with reference TRBV2 and TRBJ1-1 gives the whole variable domain EPEVTQTPSHQVTQMGQEVILRCVPISNHLYFYWYRQILGQKVEFLVSFYNNEISEKSEIFDDQFSVERPDGSNFTLKIRSTKLEDSAMYFCAFGENTEAFFGQGTRLTVV.